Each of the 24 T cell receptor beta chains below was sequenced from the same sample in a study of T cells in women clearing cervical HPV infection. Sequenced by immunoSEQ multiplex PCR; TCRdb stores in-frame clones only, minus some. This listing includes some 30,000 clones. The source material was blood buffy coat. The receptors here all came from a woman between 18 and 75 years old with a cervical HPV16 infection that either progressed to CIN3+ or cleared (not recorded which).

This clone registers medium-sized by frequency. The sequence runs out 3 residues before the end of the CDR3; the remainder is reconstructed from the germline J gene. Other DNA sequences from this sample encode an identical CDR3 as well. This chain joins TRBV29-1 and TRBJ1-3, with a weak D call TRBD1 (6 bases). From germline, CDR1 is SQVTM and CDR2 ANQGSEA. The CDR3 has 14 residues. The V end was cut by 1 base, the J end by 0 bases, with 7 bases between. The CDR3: CSVEGQVSGNTIYF. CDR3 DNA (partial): TGCAGCGTTGAAGGACAGGTCTCTGGAAACACC.

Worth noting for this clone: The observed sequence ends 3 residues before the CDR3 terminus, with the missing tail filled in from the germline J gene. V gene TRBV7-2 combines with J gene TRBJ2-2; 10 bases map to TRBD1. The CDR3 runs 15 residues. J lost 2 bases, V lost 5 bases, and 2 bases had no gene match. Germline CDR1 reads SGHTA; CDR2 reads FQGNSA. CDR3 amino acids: CASSRDRGNTGELFF. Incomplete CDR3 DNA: TGTGCCAGCAGCCGGGACAGGGGAAACACCGGGGAG.

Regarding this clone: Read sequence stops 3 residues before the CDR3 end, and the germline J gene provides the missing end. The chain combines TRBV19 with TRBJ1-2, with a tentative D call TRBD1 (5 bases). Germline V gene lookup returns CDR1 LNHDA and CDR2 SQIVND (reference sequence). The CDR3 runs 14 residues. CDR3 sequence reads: CASSRRGSTDTYTF. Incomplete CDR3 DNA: TGTGCCAGTAGTAGGCGGGGGAGCACAGATACC.

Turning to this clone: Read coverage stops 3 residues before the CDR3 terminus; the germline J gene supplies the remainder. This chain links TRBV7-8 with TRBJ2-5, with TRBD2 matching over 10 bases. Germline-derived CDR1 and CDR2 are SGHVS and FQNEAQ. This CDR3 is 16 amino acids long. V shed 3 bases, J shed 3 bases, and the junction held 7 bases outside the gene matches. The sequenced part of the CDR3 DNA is TGTGCCAGCAGCTTGATCTTCGGACTAGCGGAAGAGACC. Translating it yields CASSLIFGLAEET. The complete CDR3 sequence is CASSLIFGLAEETQYF. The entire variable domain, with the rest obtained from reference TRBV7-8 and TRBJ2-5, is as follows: GAGVSQSPRYKVAKRGQDVALRCDPISGHVSLFWYQQALGQGPEFLTYFQNEAQLDKSGLPSDRFFAERPEGSVSTLKIQRTQQEDSAVYLCASSLIFGLAEETQYFGPGTRLLVL.

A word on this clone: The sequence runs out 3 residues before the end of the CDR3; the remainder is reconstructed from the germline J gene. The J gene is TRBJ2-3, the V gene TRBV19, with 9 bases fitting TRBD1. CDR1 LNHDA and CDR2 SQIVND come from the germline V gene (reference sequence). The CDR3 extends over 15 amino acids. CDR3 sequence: CASRQGAVSNQPQYF. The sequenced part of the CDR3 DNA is TGTGCCAGTAGACAGGGGGCTGTTAGCAATCAGCCG. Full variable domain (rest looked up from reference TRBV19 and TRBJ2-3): DGGITQSPKYLFRKEGQNVTLSCEQNLNHDAMYWYRQDPGQGLRLIYYSQIVNDFQKGDIAEGYSVSREKKESFPLTVTSAQKNPTAFYLCASRQGAVSNQPQYFGPGTRLTVL.

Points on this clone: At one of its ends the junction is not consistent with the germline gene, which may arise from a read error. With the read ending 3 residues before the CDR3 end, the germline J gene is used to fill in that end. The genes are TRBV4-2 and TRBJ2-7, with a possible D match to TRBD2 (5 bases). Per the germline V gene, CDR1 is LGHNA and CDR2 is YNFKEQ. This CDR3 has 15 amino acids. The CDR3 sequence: CASSQVITGAYEQYF. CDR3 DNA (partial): TGCGCCAGCAGCCAAGTAATCACCGGGGCCTACGAG.

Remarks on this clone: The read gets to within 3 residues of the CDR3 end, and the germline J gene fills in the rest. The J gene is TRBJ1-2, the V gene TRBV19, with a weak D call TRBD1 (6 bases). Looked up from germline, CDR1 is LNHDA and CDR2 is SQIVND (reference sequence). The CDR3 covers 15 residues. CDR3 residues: CASSIAGASSYDYTF. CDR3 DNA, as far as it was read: TGTGCCAGTAGTATTGCAGGGGCCAGCTCCTACGAC.

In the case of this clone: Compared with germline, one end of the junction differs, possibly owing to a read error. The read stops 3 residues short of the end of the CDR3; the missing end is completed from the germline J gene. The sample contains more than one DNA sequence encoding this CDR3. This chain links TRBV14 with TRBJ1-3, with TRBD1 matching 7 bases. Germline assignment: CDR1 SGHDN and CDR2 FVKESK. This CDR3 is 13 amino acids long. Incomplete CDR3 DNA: TGTGCCAGCAGTCCGAGACAGGGAAACACG. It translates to CASSPRQGNT. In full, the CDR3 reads CASSPRQGNTIYF.

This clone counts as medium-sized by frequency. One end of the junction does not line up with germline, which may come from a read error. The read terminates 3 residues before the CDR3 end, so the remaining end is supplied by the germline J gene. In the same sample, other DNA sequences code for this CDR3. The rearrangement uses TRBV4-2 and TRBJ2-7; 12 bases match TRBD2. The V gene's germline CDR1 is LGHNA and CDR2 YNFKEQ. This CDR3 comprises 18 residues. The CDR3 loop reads CASSQDLAGGLLSYEQYF. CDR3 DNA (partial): TGCGCCAGCAGCCAAGACCTAGCGGGAGGGCTCCTCTCCTACGAG.

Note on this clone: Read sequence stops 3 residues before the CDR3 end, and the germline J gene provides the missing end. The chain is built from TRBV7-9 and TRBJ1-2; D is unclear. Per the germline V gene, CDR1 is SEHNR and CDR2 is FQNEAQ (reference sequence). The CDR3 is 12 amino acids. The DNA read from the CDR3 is TGTGCCAGCAGCTTGACTAGTGGCGAC. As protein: CASSLTSGD. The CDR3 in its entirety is CASSLTSGDYTF.

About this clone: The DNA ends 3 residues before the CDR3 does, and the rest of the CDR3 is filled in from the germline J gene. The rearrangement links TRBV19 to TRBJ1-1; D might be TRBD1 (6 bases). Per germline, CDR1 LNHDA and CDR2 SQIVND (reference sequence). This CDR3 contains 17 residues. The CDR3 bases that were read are TGTGCCAGTAGTCCCTCGCTCAGGGGCCGTAGCACAGATACG. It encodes CASSPSLRGRSTDT. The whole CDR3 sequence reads CASSPSLRGRSTDTAFF.

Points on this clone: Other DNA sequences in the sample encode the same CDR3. CDR3 amino acids: CASSVGLAGGNEQFF. Incomplete CDR3 DNA: TGCGCCAGCAGCGTAGGACTAGCGGGGGGGAATGAG. The chain joins TRBV5-1 to TRBJ2-1; 15 bases line up with TRBD2. The read halts 3 residues ahead of the CDR3 end, with the missing end drawn from the germline J gene. The CDR3 is 15 residues long. With 4 bases clipped from V and 7 bases from J, the junction kept 3 bases outside the gene matches. The germline V gene encodes CDR1 SGHRS and CDR2 YFSETQ.

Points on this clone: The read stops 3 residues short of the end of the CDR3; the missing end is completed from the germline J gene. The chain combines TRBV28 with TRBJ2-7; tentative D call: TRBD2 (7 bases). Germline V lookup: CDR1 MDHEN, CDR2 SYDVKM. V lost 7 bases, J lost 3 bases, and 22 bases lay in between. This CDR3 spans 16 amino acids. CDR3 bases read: TGTGCCAGCACCGAAGGGGGGGGACGATACCTCTACGAG. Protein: CASTEGGGRYLYE. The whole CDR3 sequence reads CASTEGGGRYLYEQYF.

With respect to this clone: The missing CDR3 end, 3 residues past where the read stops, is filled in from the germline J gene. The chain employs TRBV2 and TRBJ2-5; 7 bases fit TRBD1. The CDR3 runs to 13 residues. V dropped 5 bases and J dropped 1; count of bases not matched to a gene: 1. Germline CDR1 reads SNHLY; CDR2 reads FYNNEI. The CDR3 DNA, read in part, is TGTGCCAGCAGTAGGGACAGCCAAGAGACC. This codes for CASSRDSQET. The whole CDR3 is CASSRDSQETQYF.

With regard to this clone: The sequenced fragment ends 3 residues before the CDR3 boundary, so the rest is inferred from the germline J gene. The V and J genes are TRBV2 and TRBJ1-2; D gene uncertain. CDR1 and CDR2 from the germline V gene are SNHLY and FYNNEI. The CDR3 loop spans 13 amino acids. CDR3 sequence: CASSVRELDTYTF. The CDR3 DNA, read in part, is TGTGCCAGCAGTGTGCGGGAGCTAGATACC.

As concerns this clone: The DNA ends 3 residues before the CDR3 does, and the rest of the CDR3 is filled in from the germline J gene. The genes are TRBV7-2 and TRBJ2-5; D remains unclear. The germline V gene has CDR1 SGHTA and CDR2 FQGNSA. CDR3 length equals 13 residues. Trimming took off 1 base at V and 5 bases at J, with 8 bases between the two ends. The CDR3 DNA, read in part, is TGTGCCAGCAGCTTAGACAGCCTCGAGACC. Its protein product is CASSLDSLET. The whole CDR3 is CASSLDSLETQYF. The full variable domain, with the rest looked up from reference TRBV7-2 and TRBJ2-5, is GAGVSQSPSNKVTEKGKDVELRCDPISGHTALYWYRQSLGQGLEFLIYFQGNSAPDKSGLPSDRFSAERTGGSVSTLTIQRTQQEDSAVYLCASSLDSLETQYFGPGTRLLVL.

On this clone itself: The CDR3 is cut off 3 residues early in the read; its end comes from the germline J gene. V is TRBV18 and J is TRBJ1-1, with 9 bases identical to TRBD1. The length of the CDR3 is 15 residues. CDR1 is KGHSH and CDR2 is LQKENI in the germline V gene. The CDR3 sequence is CASSPTGQGTSEAFF. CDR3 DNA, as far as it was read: TGTGCCAGCTCACCAACGGGACAGGGAACCTCCGAG.

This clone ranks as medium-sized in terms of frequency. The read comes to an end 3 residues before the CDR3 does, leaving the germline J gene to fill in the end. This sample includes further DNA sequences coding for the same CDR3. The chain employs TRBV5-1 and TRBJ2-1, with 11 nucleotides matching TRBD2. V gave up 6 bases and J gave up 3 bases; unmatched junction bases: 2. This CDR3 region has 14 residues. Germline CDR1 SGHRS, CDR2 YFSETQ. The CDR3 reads CASTLAGGYNEQFF. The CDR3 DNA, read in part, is TGCGCCAGCACCCTAGCGGGGGGCTACAATGAG. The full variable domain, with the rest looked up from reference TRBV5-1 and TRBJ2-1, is KAGVTQTPRYLIKTRGQQVTLSCSPISGHRSVSWYQQTPGQGLQFLFEYFSETQRNKGNFPGRFSGRQFSNSRSEMNVSTLELGDSALYLCASTLAGGYNEQFFGPGTRLTVL.

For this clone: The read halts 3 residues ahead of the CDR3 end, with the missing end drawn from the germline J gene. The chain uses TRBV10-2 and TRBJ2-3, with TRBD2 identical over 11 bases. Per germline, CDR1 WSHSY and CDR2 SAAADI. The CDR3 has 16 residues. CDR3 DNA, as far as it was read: TGCGCCAGCAGTGCCCCGGGACTAGCGGTACAAGAGACG. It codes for CASSAPGLAVQET. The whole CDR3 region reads CASSAPGLAVQETQYF.

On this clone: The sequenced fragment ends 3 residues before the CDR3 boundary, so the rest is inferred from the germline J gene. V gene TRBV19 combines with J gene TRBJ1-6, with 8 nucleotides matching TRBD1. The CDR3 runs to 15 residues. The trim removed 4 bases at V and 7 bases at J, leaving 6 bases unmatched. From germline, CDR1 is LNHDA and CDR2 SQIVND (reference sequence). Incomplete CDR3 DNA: TGTGCCAGTAGTACCACCTGGACAGGGAATTCACCC. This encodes CASSTTWTGNSP. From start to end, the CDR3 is CASSTTWTGNSPLHF.

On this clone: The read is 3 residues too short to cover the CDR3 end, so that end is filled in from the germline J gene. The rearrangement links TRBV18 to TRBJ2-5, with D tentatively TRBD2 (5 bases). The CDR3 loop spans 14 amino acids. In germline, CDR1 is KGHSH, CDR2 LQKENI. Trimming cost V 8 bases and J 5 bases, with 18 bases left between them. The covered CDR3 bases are TGTGCCAGCACGGCACTAGGAGGTGCCGAGACC. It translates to CASTALGGAET. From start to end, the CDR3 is CASTALGGAETQYF.

Partial CDR3 DNA: TGCGCCAGCAGCTTGTCACAGGGAACTGAA. Its translation: CASSLSQGTE. The full CDR3 is CASSLSQGTEAFF. This chain connects TRBV5-1 to TRBJ1-1; D perhaps matches TRBD1 (6 bases). The CDR3 end lies 3 residues beyond the end of the read and is filled in from the germline J gene. This CDR3 contains 13 residues. The V and J ends lost 1 base and 5 bases respectively, with 9 bases between them. Germline V gene lookup returns CDR1 SGHRS and CDR2 YFSETQ.

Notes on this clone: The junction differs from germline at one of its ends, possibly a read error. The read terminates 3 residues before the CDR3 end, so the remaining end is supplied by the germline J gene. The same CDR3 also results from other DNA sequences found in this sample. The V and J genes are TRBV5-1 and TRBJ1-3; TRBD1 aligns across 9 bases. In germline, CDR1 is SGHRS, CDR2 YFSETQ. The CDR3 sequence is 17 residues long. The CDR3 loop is CASSLWTGVSSGNTIYF. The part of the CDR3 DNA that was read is TGCGCCAGCAGCTTATGGACAGGGGTCTCCTCTGGAAACACA.

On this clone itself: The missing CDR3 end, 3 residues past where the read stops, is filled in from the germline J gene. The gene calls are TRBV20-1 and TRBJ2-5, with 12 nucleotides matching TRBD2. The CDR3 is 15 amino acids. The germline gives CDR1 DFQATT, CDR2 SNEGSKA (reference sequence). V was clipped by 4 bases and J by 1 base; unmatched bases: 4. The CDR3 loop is CSATGTSGRQETQYF. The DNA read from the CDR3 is TGCAGTGCTACAGGGACTAGCGGGCGCCAAGAGACC.